This T cell receptor beta chain was identified in a study of regulatory T cells in long-lasting Graves disease. General study points: Segments TRBV28, TRBJ1-2 and TRBJ2-5 showed preferential usage in persistent disease.

Arm-PCR with iRepertoire HTBI primers amplified the CDR3 regions for these TCR beta libraries. TCRdb recomputed calls from the multiplex PCR reads with MiXCR, one row per CDR3 protein. The sample lists 350,000 to 450,000 distinct CDR3 sequences, 15% occurring once. This clonotype was detected many times. The antigen remains unidentified. The time point here: newly diagnosed GD, antithyroid drugs for less than 3 months. Generation of the TCR library employed RNA extracted from PBMCs. The CDR3 runs 13 residues. V trimming: 10 bases; J trimming: 7 bases; junction bases outside the gene matches: 12. Germline loops: CDR1 SNHLY, CDR2 FYNNEI. These records were also assigned to another study, of T cells in Graves' hyperthyroidism and ophthalmopathy.

The chain couples TRBV2 to TRBJ1-2, with 7 nucleotides matching TRBD1. This TCR was sampled from a woman aged 40-49 years with Graves disease. The source material was peripheral blood mononuclear cells (PBMCs), sampled at new diagnosis, from a patient treated with antithyroid drugs. CDR3 DNA: TGTGCCACCTTACAGGGGCTTGGTGGTGGCTACACCTTC. Translating it yields CATLQGLGGGYTF. The whole variable domain, filled in from reference TRBV2 and TRBJ1-2, reads EPEVTQTPSHQVTQMGQEVILRCVPISNHLYFYWYRQILGQKVEFLVSFYNNEISEKSEIFDDQFSVERPDGSNFTLKIRSTKLEDSAMYFCATLQGLGGGYTFGSGTRLTVV.